Each of the 3 T cell receptor beta chains below was sequenced from the same sample in a study of blood T cell repertoires in COVID-19. TCRdb's copy holds only in-frame clones and misses some; the assay was immunoSEQ multiplex PCR. The sample includes under 100,000 clones, more than 60% of them seen just once. Sequenced sample: peripheral blood. The receptors shown here come from a woman aged 80 or over with active or convalescent COVID-19.

This clone has just one count. This chain connects TRBV7-2 to TRBJ1-4, with 7 bases that match TRBD1. Germline V CDR1 and CDR2: SGHTA, FQGNSA. The CDR3 totals 14 residues. V lost 2 bases and J lost 8; bases outside the gene matches: 5. The CDR3 spells CASSLLTGPEKLFF. The DNA of the CDR3 is TGTGCCAGCAGCTTATTGACAGGGCCGGAAAAACTGTTTTTT.

This clone was observed at least ten times. The rearrangement links TRBV4-1 to TRBJ2-7, with D perhaps matching TRBD2 (5 bases). Germline CDR1 MGHRA, CDR2 YSYEKL. Between the trimmed V and J ends, which lost 3 bases and 4 bases, there was a span of 19 bases. CDR3 length equals 16 residues. The CDR3, as DNA: TGCGCCAGCAGCCAGCGGCCCCCGGGAAACCAATACGAGCAGTACTTC. It is translated as CASSQRPPGNQYEQYF.

The CDR3 sequence is CSVLPDSNTGELFF. The DNA of the CDR3 is TGCAGCGTTCTCCCCGACTCGAACACCGGGGAGCTGTTTTTT. The V and J genes are TRBV29-1 and TRBJ2-2, with no clear D. Trimming took 5 bases from V and 0 from J, leaving 10 bases between them. The CDR3 contains 14 residues. Germline V lookup: CDR1 SQVTM, CDR2 ANQGSEA.